This TCR beta chain is drawn from a study of cytomegalovirus exposure and HLA in healthy donors. Germline V gene sequence: CDR1 SGHVS, CDR2 FQNEAQ. V lost 0 bases to trimming and J lost 2 bases; unmatched junction nucleotides: 7. This CDR3 spans 16 amino acids. This table comes from immunoSEQ multiplex PCR, and its TCRdb copy is limited to in-frame clones, with some not included. This sample has roughly 310,000 clones, with over 75% found just once. Study outcomes and limitations: The classifier reportedly diagnosed cytomegalovirus status with high sensitivity and specificity.

Regarding this clone: Its target is unknown.

The specimen sequenced was PBMCs. The chain links TRBV7-8 to TRBJ2-7, with TRBD1 identical over 7 bases. The clonotype originates from a man between 25 and 39 years old in good health and CMV-seronegative. This CDR3 reads CASSLATQGIAYEQYF. The CDR3 DNA sequence: TGTGCCAGCAGCTTAGCGACACAGGGGATCGCCTACGAGCAGTACTTC.